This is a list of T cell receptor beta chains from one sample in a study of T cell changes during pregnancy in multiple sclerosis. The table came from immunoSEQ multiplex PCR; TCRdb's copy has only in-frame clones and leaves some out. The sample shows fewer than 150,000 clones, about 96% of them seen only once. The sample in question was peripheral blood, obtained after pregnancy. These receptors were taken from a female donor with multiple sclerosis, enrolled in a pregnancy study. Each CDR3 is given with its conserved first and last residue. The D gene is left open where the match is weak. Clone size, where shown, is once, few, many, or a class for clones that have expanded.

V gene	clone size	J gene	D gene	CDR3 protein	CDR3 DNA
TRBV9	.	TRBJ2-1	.	CASSVGSRNEQFF	TGTGCCAGCAGCGTAGGATCTAGGAATGAGCAGTTCTTC
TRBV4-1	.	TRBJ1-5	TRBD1	CASSQGDRNNQPQHF	TGCGCCAGCAGCCAAGGGGACAGGAACAATCAGCCCCAGCATTTT
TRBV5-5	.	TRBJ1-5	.	CASSSGTAGSQPQHF	TGTGCCAGCAGCTCCGGGACGGCCGGGAGTCAGCCCCAGCATTTT
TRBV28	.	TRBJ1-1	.	CASSPDSHTEAFF	TGTGCCAGCAGTCCGGACAGCCACACTGAAGCTTTCTTT
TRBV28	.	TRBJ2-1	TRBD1	CASSLYGTGDLLSYNEQFF	TGTGCCAGCAGTTTATACGGGACAGGGGACCTACTCTCCTACAATGAGCAGTTCTTC
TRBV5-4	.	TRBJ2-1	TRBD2	CASSLVGTSGRNEQFF	TGTGCCAGCAGCCTAGTTGGGACTAGCGGGAGAAATGAGCAGTTCTTC
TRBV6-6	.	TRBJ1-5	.	CASSYSEGSAQHF	TGTGCCAGCAGTTACTCGGAGGGAAGTGCCCAGCATTTT
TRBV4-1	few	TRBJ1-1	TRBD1	CASSQGDRVTEAFF	TGCGCCAGCAGCCAGGGGGACAGGGTCACTGAAGCTTTCTTT
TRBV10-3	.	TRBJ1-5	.	CAISEDRRRYQPQHF	TGTGCCATCAGTGAGGATCGGCGGCGATATCAGCCCCAGCATTTT
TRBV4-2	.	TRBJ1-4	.	CASSQEIGVTEKLFF	TGTGCCAGCAGCCAAGAAATAGGGGTTACTGAAAAACTGTTTTTT
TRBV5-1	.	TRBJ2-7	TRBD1	CASSLGTGASYEQYF	TGCGCCAGCAGCTTGGGGACAGGTGCCTCCTACGAGCAGTACTTC